These T cell receptor beta chains were read from a single sample in a study of blood T cell repertoires in COVID-19. Using immunoSEQ multiplex PCR, the repertoire was profiled, and TCRdb retains in-frame clones only, with some absent. The table includes some 300,000 clones, about nine tenths detected once. Sample: PBMCs or T cells enriched from blood (not recorded which). The receptors shown here come from a man younger than 45 who had recovered from COVID-19. CDR3s include the opening cysteine and the closing phenylalanine or tryptophan. The D gene is left open where the match is weak. Only some rows state a clone size, as once, few, many or a class for expanded clones.

clone_size	v_call	d_call	j_call	cdr3_nt	cdr3_aa
NA	TRBV28	TRBD1	TRBJ2-1	TGTGCCAGCCGGACAGGGGACACCTCCTACAATGAGCAGTTCTTC	CASRTGDTSYNEQFF
few	TRBV5-6	TRBD2	TRBJ2-2	TGTGCCAGCAGCTTCGCTAGCGGGAGGATGATCGGGGAGCTGTTTTTT	CASSFASGRMIGELFF
few	TRBV10-1	NA	TRBJ2-7	TGCGCCAGCAGCCCCAGCCCAGGCGAGCAGTACTTC	CASSPSPGEQYF
NA	TRBV10-3	TRBD1	TRBJ1-1	TGTGCCATCAGTGACCCGGGACAGGGGGCCCTAATGAACACTGAAGCTTTCTTT	CAISDPGQGALMNTEAFF
NA	TRBV7-9	TRBD1	TRBJ2-2	TGTGCCAGCAGGCCAAGACAGGGGAGGAGTACCGGGGAGCTGTTTTTT	CASRPRQGRSTGELFF
NA	TRBV6-6	TRBD1	TRBJ2-5	TGTGCCAGCACCTCAACCCGGGACAGGAAGCAGACCCAGTACTTC	CASTSTRDRKQTQYF
few	TRBV6-5	NA	TRBJ1-4	TGTGCCAGCAGTTACTCCGGGGATAGGAAACTGTTTTTT	CASSYSGDRKLFF
NA	TRBV25-1	NA	TRBJ1-1	TGTGCCAGCAGTGGGGGAGGGGTCACTGAAGCTTTCTTT	CASSGGGVTEAFF
NA	TRBV29-1	NA	TRBJ2-3	TGCAGCGTTGGCGGGAATCGGGCAGATACGCAGTATTTT	CSVGGNRADTQYF
once	TRBV9	TRBD2	TRBJ2-7	TGTGCCAGCAGCGTAGCGGACCTCGGGACTAGCCGGAATGCCTACGAGCAGTACTTC	CASSVADLGTSRNAYEQYF
NA	TRBV28	NA	TRBJ2-7	TGTGCCAGCAGTTTAGGGCCGGCAGGTATGGTTTACGAGCAGTACTTC	CASSLGPAGMVYEQYF
NA	TRBV5-1	NA	TRBJ2-7	TGCGCCAGCAGCTTATCGACAGACTACGAGCAGTACTTC	CASSLSTDYEQYF
NA	TRBV10-2	TRBD2	TRBJ2-7	TGCGCCAGCAGTGGGATAGCGGGCTACGAGCAGTACTTC	CASSGIAGYEQYF
NA	TRBV24-1	TRBD2	TRBJ2-1	TGTGCCACCAGTGATTTGCGGGGGGGCGCCTACAATGAGCAGTTCTTC	CATSDLRGGAYNEQFF
NA	TRBV19	TRBD1	TRBJ1-1	TGTGCCAGTAGTATCCAGGGGGTAAACACTGAAGCTTTCTTT	CASSIQGVNTEAFF
once	TRBV4-1	NA	TRBJ2-7	TGCGCCAGCAGCCAAGCCCCAGGCTTCACCCCTGGCGAGCAGTACTTC	CASSQAPGFTPGEQYF
once	TRBV18	NA	TRBJ1-5	TGTGCCAGCTCACCTACTTCGTTAGGGGTTGATCAGCCCCAGCATTTT	CASSPTSLGVDQPQHF
NA	TRBV30	NA	TRBJ2-5	TGTGCCTGGGGCAAGGAGACCCAGTACTTC	CAWGKETQYF
NA	TRBV7-9	TRBD2	TRBJ2-7	TGTGCCAGCAGCCAATCTAGCGGGATATTGGGGTACGAGCAGTACTTC	CASSQSSGILGYEQYF
once	TRBV5-6	TRBD1	TRBJ2-7	TGTGCCAGCAGCTTCGGACAGGGGGTCTACGAGCAGTACTTC	CASSFGQGVYEQYF